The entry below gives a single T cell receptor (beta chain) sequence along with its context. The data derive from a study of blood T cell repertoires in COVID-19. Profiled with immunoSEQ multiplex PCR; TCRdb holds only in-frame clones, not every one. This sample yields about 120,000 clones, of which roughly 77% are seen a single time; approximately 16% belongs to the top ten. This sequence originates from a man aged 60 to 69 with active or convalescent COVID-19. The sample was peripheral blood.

The CDR3 protein is CASSRRGGQDYGYTF. CDR3 DNA: TGTGCCAGCAGTCGTCGGGGGGGGCAAGACTATGGCTACACCTTC. V is TRBV27 and J is TRBJ1-2, with a weak D call TRBD1 (6 bases). V was shortened by 5 bases and J by 3 bases, with 16 bases between the two germline ends. The length of the CDR3 is 15 residues. Per germline, CDR1 MNHEY and CDR2 SMNVEV (reference sequence).